This T cell receptor beta chain was profiled in a study of T cell responses to AZD1222 COVID-19 vaccine. The study, taken as a whole, reports: Researchers report vaccine-associated CD4 TCRs spanning spike, with dominance at 160-218 and 743-854. Females outnumbered males among donors, who were mostly white British; clonal diversity was possibly underestimated.

Data came from immunoSEQ multiplex PCR; TCRdb stores just in-frame clones and leaves some out. The table has approximately 150,000 clones, about 88% seen once. With respect to this clone: Its antigen is unidentified.

CDR1 is SGHTA and CDR2 is FQGTGA in the germline V gene. The CDR3 is 15 residues long. V was trimmed by 5 bases and J by 5 bases, leaving 15 bases between them. This material consisted of peripheral blood, taken on day 0 of AZD1222 vaccination. The chain carries TRBV7-3 and TRBJ1-4; D perhaps matches TRBD1 (6 bases). This TCR came from an adult in good health. The CDR3 loop is CASSRTGTKNEKLFF. DNA of the CDR3: TGTGCCAGCAGCCGAACCGGGACAAAAAATGAAAAACTGTTTTTT. The entire variable domain, with the rest obtained from reference TRBV7-3 and TRBJ1-4, is as follows: GAGVSQTPSNKVTEKGKYVELRCDPISGHTALYWYRQSLGQGPEFLIYFQGTGAADDSGLPNDRFFAVRPEGSVSTLKIQRTERGDSAVYLCASSRTGTKNEKLFFGSGTQLSVL.